This is a list of T cell receptor beta chains from one sample in a study of cytomegalovirus exposure and HLA in healthy donors. Libraries were prepared by immunoSEQ multiplex PCR; TCRdb keeps only in-frame clonotypes and omits some of them. The sample contains roughly 110,000 clones, 75% of which appear only once. Sequenced sample: PBMCs. The source is a male donor in good health and CMV-seropositive. CDR3s include the opening cysteine and the closing phenylalanine or tryptophan. The D gene is left open where the match is weak. Where a row states a size, it is once, few, many or the class of an expanded clone; other rows omit it.

V gene	J gene	D gene	clone size	CDR3 protein	CDR3 DNA
TRBV6-5	TRBJ2-1	.	.	CASSYSRESGAFF	TGTGCCAGCAGTTACTCGAGAGAATCTGGGGCGTTCTTC
TRBV19	TRBJ1-3	.	.	CASSLRVSGNTIYF	TGTGCCAGTAGTCTCAGGGTTTCTGGAAACACCATATATTTT
TRBV18	TRBJ1-4	.	.	CASSPDSLDEKLFF	TGTGCCAGCTCACCAGATAGCCTTGATGAAAAACTGTTTTTT
TRBV4-3	TRBJ2-1	.	.	CASSQDERADNEQFF	TGCGCCAGCAGCCAAGATGAGAGGGCCGACAATGAGCAGTTCTTC
TRBV4-3	TRBJ2-2	.	.	CASSREPGLLPGELFF	TGCGCCAGCAGCCGGGAACCGGGACTTCTTCCCGGGGAGCTGTTTTTT
TRBV6-4	TRBJ1-3	TRBD1	.	CASRRDRPSGNTIYF	TGTGCCAGCAGGAGGGACAGACCGTCTGGAAACACCATATATTTT
TRBV5-4	TRBJ2-7	.	.	CASSLGGLAQKTEQYF	TGTGCCAGCAGCTTGGGCGGTCTAGCCCAAAAGACCGAGCAGTACTTC
TRBV6-1	TRBJ1-3	.	few	CASSKVIHRDTAKNTIYF	TGTGCCAGCAGTAAAGTCATACACCGGGACACGGCGAAAAACACCATATATTTT
TRBV6-6	TRBJ1-2	.	.	CASSLQGPDGYTF	TGTGCCAGCAGTTTACAGGGTCCGGATGGCTACACCTTC
TRBV4-3	TRBJ1-1	.	.	CASSLDRYTEAFF	TGCGCCAGCAGCCTCGACAGGTACACTGAAGCTTTCTTT
TRBV7-9	TRBJ2-7	TRBD1	.	CASSLGQRDRGHDEQYF	TGTGCCAGCAGCTTAGGGCAGCGGGACAGGGGGCACGACGAGCAGTACTTC
TRBV7-2	TRBJ1-3	TRBD1	.	CASSRTGASGNTIYF	TGTGCCAGCAGCCGAACAGGGGCCAGTGGAAACACCATATATTTT
TRBV19	TRBJ1-5	TRBD1	once	CASSTTGGNQPQHF	TGTGCCAGTAGTACGACAGGGGGCAATCAGCCCCAGCATTTT
TRBV7-2	TRBJ2-2	.	.	CASSPPTGASGELFF	TGTGCCAGCAGCCCTCCCACGGGAGCAAGCGGGGAGCTGTTTTTT
TRBV19	TRBJ2-7	.	.	CASSDNSYEQYF	TGTGCCAGTAGTGACAACTCCTACGAGCAGTACTTC
TRBV9	TRBJ2-3	.	.	CASSVRENTDTQYF	TGTGCCAGCAGCGTCCGGGAGAACACAGATACGCAGTATTTT
TRBV5-4	TRBJ2-7	TRBD1	.	CASSPAPGQTTYEQYF	TGTGCCAGCAGCCCGGCTCCGGGACAGACGACCTACGAGCAGTACTTC
TRBV5-1	TRBJ2-5	TRBD1	once	CASSLGAGTGVTQYF	TGCGCCAGCAGCTTGGGCGCTGGGACAGGGGTGACCCAGTACTTC
TRBV19	TRBJ1-1	.	.	CASSIGQPVNTEAFF	TGTGCCAGTAGTATCGGACAGCCGGTGAACACTGAAGCTTTCTTT
TRBV28	TRBJ1-2	TRBD1	.	CASSPRAPTGTYGYTF	TGTGCCAGCAGCCCTAGGGCCCCGACAGGGACTTATGGCTACACCTTC
TRBV30	TRBJ2-7	TRBD2	.	CAWTAVSGRVSNEQYF	TGTGCCTGGACAGCGGTTAGCGGGAGGGTGTCCAACGAGCAGTACTTC
TRBV6-5	TRBJ1-4	.	few	CASSYGGTNEKLFF	TGTGCCAGCAGTTACGGGGGCACTAATGAAAAACTGTTTTTT
TRBV20-1	TRBJ1-1	.	.	CSAGQTEAFF	TGCAGTGCTGGACAGACAGAAGCTTTCTTT
TRBV6-1	TRBJ2-7	TRBD1	.	CASRRGTGAYEQYF	TGTGCCAGCAGGAGAGGGACAGGGGCCTACGAGCAGTACTTC
TRBV19	TRBJ1-1	.	.	CASRSPNGNTEAFF	TGTGCCAGTAGAAGCCCTAACGGGAACACTGAAGCTTTCTTT
TRBV27	TRBJ1-5	.	once	CASSLYQVGQPQHF	TGTGCCAGCAGTTTATATCAGGTGGGTCAGCCCCAGCATTTT
TRBV28	TRBJ2-4	.	.	CATDNRAKNIQYF	TGTGCCACCGACAACCGAGCCAAAAACATTCAGTACTTC
TRBV29-1	TRBJ1-1	.	.	CSVEGLKGVLNTEAFF	TGCAGCGTTGAAGGTCTGAAGGGGGTTTTGAACACTGAAGCTTTCTTT
TRBV7-2	TRBJ2-7	.	.	CASSLWGREQYF	TGTGCCAGCAGCTTATGGGGGCGCGAGCAGTACTTC
TRBV6-1	TRBJ1-1	.	.	CASSEVEARTEAFF	TGTGCCAGCAGTGAAGTGGAGGCCCGCACTGAAGCTTTCTTT
TRBV5-1	TRBJ1-1	.	.	CASSLTPKANTEAFF	TGCGCCAGCAGCTTGACCCCGAAAGCTAACACTGAAGCTTTCTTT
TRBV19	TRBJ2-1	.	.	CASSIAGITYNEQFF	TGTGCCAGTAGTATTGCCGGGATCACCTACAATGAGCAGTTCTTC
TRBV9	TRBJ2-1	TRBD2	.	CASSVSSGRMDEQFF	TGTGCCAGCAGCGTTTCTAGCGGGAGGATGGATGAGCAGTTCTTC
TRBV28	TRBJ2-1	.	.	CASKGEGVEFF	TGTGCCAGCAAGGGGGAGGGCGTTGAGTTCTTC
TRBV29-1	TRBJ2-7	.	.	CSVARLEGANEQYF	TGCAGCGTTGCTCGGTTGGAGGGAGCCAACGAGCAGTACTTC
TRBV6-1	TRBJ1-5	TRBD1	.	CASSEATGVQPQHF	TGTGCCAGCAGTGAAGCGACAGGGGTTCAGCCCCAGCATTTT
TRBV5-1	TRBJ2-2	TRBD1	.	CASSFAGGFTGELFF	TGCGCCAGCAGCTTTGCAGGGGGCTTCACCGGGGAGCTGTTTTTT
TRBV28	TRBJ2-3	TRBD2	once	CASSFGLAGAEDTQYF	TGTGCCAGCAGTTTTGGGCTAGCGGGAGCTGAAGATACGCAGTATTTT
TRBV4-1	TRBJ1-4	.	.	CASSQEGGVGEKLFF	TGCGCCAGCAGCCAAGAAGGAGGGGTGGGTGAAAAACTGTTTTTT
TRBV27	TRBJ1-5	TRBD1	once	CASSLTTGGYGNQPQHF	TGTGCCAGCAGTCTCACGACAGGGGGATATGGCAATCAGCCCCAGCATTTT
TRBV7-6	TRBJ2-4	TRBD1	.	CASSITTGDTAKNIQYF	TGTGCCAGCAGCATTACGACAGGGGATACAGCCAAAAACATTCAGTACTTC
TRBV5-1	TRBJ2-7	TRBD2	.	CASSSARGGYEQYF	TGCGCCAGCAGCTCCGCGCGGGGGGGCTACGAGCAGTACTTC
TRBV6-1	TRBJ1-2	.	.	CASSVGPPDGYTF	TGTGCCAGCAGTGTGGGGCCCCCGGATGGCTACACCTTC
TRBV7-6	TRBJ2-1	TRBD2	once	CASSLVYSGGTNEQFF	TGTGCCAGCAGCTTAGTGTATAGCGGGGGAACAAACGAGCAGTTCTTC
TRBV6-5	TRBJ2-7	.	once	CASSYSDRRVDEQYF	TGTGCCAGCAGTTACTCCGACAGGCGGGTGGACGAGCAGTACTTC
TRBV4-1	TRBJ1-2	.	.	CASSQEQNRVLDGYTF	TGCGCCAGCAGCCAAGAACAGAACAGGGTACTGGATGGCTACACCTTC